This TCR beta chain derives from a study of human T cells and chemical hapten exposure. The wider study: Skin of the upper inner arm, roughly 2 cm by roughly 2 cm, received 2% DPC for sensitization.

Study results and limitations: Against controls, expanded TCRs gave rise to significantly more large CDR3 similarity clusters.

The table lists this clonotype with many counts. The antigen remains undetermined. Time point specified: patch test 2, 6 weeks after DPC sensitization. As to treatment: therapeutic diphenylcyclopropenone sensitization with weekly scalp DPC. MiXCR was run by TCRdb on the RACE reads, yielding one entry per CDR3 protein. The table shows about 350,000 distinct CDR3 sequences, with about 6% occurring only once. The sequence was collected from a woman between 18 and 29 years old with alopecia areata. Some clones in this sample may be carry-over from other donors' samples. The material was whole blood, obtained in connection with sensitization to the hapten diphenylcyclopropenone (DPC).

CDR3 nucleotide sequence: TGTGCCAGCTCACCAAGTCGGAGCACAGATACGCAGTATTTT. Its protein is CASSPSRSTDTQYF. The chain couples TRBV18 to TRBJ2-3; no firm D call. V was clipped by 2 bases and J by 0 bases, with 6 bases between them. Per the germline V gene, CDR1 is KGHSH and CDR2 is LQKENI. This CDR3 spans 14 amino acids.